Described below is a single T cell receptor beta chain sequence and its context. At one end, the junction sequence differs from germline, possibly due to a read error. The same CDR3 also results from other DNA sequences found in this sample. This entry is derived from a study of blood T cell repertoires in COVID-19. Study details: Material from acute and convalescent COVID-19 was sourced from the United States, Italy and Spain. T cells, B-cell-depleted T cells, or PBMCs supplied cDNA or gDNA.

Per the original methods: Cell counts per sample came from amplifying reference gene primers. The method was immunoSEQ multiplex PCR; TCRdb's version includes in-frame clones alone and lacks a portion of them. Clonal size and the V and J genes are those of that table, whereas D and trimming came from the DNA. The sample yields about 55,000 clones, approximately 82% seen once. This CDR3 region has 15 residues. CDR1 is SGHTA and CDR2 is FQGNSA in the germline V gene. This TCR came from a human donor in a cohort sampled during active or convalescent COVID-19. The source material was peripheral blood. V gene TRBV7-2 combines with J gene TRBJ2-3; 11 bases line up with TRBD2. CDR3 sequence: CASSLGLAGGDTQYF. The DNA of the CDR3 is TGTGCCAGCAGCTTAGGTTTAGCGGGGGGGGATACACAGTATTTT.